This T cell receptor (beta chain) was retrieved from a study of blood T cell repertoires in COVID-19 (dated by TCRdb to 2020 to 2022). About the investigation overall: The collaborator samples originated in the United States, Italy and Spain and spanned the acute and convalescent phases of COVID-19. The dataset comprised deeply sampled blood TCRbeta repertoires from subjects exposed to, actively infected with, or recovered from COVID-19. HLA class I and class II types, where available, came from metadata supplied by the sample provider rather than from assay-based typing. A de-identified subject ID, COVID-19 status, age in years and sex were almost always included in the sample metadata. The material from the prospective study consisted of cDNA or gDNA derived from T cells, B-cell-depleted T cells, or PBMCs. The samples were drawn from two sources: the first 160 participants of the ongoing ImmuneRACE study, and 1,254 subjects contributed by 6 global collaborators. The repertoires were made available in a free public database intended to serve as a resource for research on the immune response to SARS-CoV-2.

As regards this clone: It has no known antigen specificity. No per-base quality is available; no much larger clone lies one base away.

The CDR3 goes from the cysteine to the phenylalanine over 14 residues. The CDR3 DNA has 42 bases and is translated from base 1. For CDR1 and CDR2, the germline V gene lists MDHEN and SYDVKM. Trimming removed 7 bases from V and 3 bases from J; the gene matches leave 5 bases unexplained. The immunoSEQ Assay, a bias-controlled multiplex PCR, was used to amplify TCRbeta CDR3 regions from genomic DNA. From the authors' description of their analysis: The number of nucleated cells in each sample was estimated from the amplification of reference gene primers within the assay. Sequence reads were collapsed and filtered to measure the absolute abundance of every unique TCRbeta CDR3 rearrangement. Productive Simpson clonality was computed per sample as the square root of Simpson's diversity index over productive rearrangements. Imported from immuneACCESS, the table was reduced by TCRdb to in-frame sequences with V and J called. These copies leave out some clones; in studies compared against another copy, an unresolved V gene accounts for under half, and the cause of the remainder is not known. V and J calls and clone size come straight from that table; D and trimming were deduced from the DNA. The sample records some 120,000 clones, 80% to 95% of which are singletons. Around 2.1% of the sample is taken by the ten largest.

General study outcomes and caveats: How much clinical and demographic metadata was included differed by source and by participant, and the metadata was provided uncurated.

In Seattle, one collaborating source enrolled patients while the infection was active and tracked those patients longitudinally over the course of disease. Each collaborating institution followed its own protocols to collect whole blood in K2EDTA tubes. For TCRbeta analysis, collaborator samples were shipped as frozen whole blood, as isolated PBMCs, or as DNA extracted from either sample type. Material: peripheral blood. The source of this sequence is a man in his fifties with COVID-19, enrolled during active disease. This sequence uses TRBV28 and TRBJ2-1, and TRBD2 aligns with 8 junction nucleotides. The DNA sequence is TGTGCCAGCACCGGGACTAGGGGCTACAATGAGCAGTTCTTC. It specifies CASTGTRGYNEQFF. Supplemented by the reference TRBV28 and TRBJ2-1 proteins around the CDR3, the complete variable domain is DVKVTQSSRYLVKRTGEKVFLECVQDMDHENMFWYRQDPGLGLRLIYFSYDVKMKEKGDIPEGYSVSREKKERFSLILESASTNQTSMYLCASTGTRGYNEQFFGPGTRLTVL.